Reported below is one TCR beta chain. This clonotype was picked up many times. No cognate antigen has been identified for it. Base qualities were left out, and no much larger clone turns up one base away. V is clipped by 4 bases and J by 6 bases, and the sequence between their germline boundaries is 10 bases long. Via the germline V gene, CDR1 is MRHNA and CDR2 SNTAGT. The CDR3 covers 12 residues, taking in both the cysteine and the phenylalanine. Solely the CDR3 DNA is kept, with 36 bases framed from the first base. TCR beta CDR3 regions were amplified from RNA transcripts for repertoire sequencing. HTBI primers and the Qiagen OneStep RT-PCR kit were used in a first-round RT-PCR, which was followed by a second-round multiplex PCR, size selection and purification. The libraries underwent paired-end sequencing with 100 bp reads on an Illumina HiSeq2000. The authors' pipeline ran thus. SOAPnuke was used to process the reads, throwing out any read that had adapters, had uncalled bases, had a mean Phred below 15, or lacked an exact constant-primer or identifier match. COPE v1.2.5 was used to merge the high-quality paired reads. Unique nucleotide sequences were defined as clonotypes and aligned to IMGT TRB V, D and J references using MiTCR v1.1. The analysis was limited to V-J combinations with a frequency above 0.0001, which together covered just over 98% of the repertoires. A TCR clonal expansion and chaos score per V-J combination was defined as the ratio of F50 clonal expansion to chaos observed in the TCRdist matrix. Welch's t-statistics and random forest were used to reduce features to about a dozen V-J combinations, which were fed into a naive Bayes classifier. The similarity between thyroid and blood repertoires was quantified using the Morisita-Horn index. TCRdb reprocessed the public reads (quality trimming at Q25 with fastp, clone calling with MiXCR) and kept in-frame beta chains. Each CDR3 protein gets just one entry, which takes the most common genes and DNA from the rows behind it. The V and J calls were determined by TCRdb, not by the authors. The table for this sample lists roughly 400,000 distinct CDR3 sequences; over 15% of them were counted only once. The ten most abundant clones make up approximately 7% of the sample.

This specimen comes from a study of Graves' ophthalmopathy and Graves' hyperthyroidism (dated by TCRdb to between 2017 and 2018). Some background on the complete study: Peripheral blood was collected before any treatment was given, at the time of initial diagnosis. TCR beta repertoire signatures were used to distinguish Graves' ophthalmopathy from Graves' hyperthyroidism and to predict progression to ophthalmopathy. In total, 135 blood samples were TCR-sequenced: fewer than 50 ophthalmopathy, under 80 hyperthyroidism and some 17 hyperthyroidism-to-ophthalmopathy patients. To explore V-J signatures that distinguish ophthalmopathy from hyperthyroidism, a discovery set of around 100 patients was enrolled, made up of more than 40 with ophthalmopathy and fewer than 60 with stable hyperthyroidism. An independent validation cohort was composed of fewer than 20 hyperthyroidism patients and around 15 patients who later progressed from hyperthyroidism to ophthalmopathy. T-cell repertoires of thyroid tissue and blood were compared in more than 5 hyperthyroidism patients. After sampling, hyperthyroidism patients received methimazole starting at 30 mg daily, and ophthalmopathy patients received high-dose intravenous methylprednisolone. The approximately 90 discovery patients were divided at random into training and test sets in a 7:3 ratio. The paper's findings and limits, for the study overall: In cross-validation, the 13-signature model distinguished ophthalmopathy from stable hyperthyroidism with approximately 88% sensitivity and roughly 81% specificity, and in the test set the corresponding values were approximately 80% and 68%. No statistical method was used to set the sample size in advance, and the investigators knew which group each participant was assigned to. In validation, the model predicted ophthalmopathy progression with more than 70% sensitivity and around 72% specificity; 12 predicted patients were CT-confirmed with GO in a median of approximately 6.5 months. Among expanded thyroid clonotypes with frequency above 0.001, most also showed up in blood, which suggests that blood repertoires may reflect the thyroid immune response.

Hyperthyroidism was considered stable if no progression to ophthalmopathy occurred within 18 months of follow-up. Hyperthyroidism patients were newly diagnosed, with disease duration under 2 months, and aged 18 to 65 years. Patients with other autoimmune diseases, uncontrolled infections, pregnancy or lactation were excluded. Diagnosis relied on clinical symptoms, serum thyroxine, TRAb, thyroid ultrasound and orbital computed tomography. Ficoll-Paque density gradient centrifugation was used to isolate PBMCs from 8 to 10 ml of fresh peripheral blood. Total RNA was extracted with Trizol reagent and quality-checked on an Agilent 2100 Bioanalyzer.

Sequences were obtained from peripheral blood. The sequence came from a woman between 18 and 29 years old with stable Graves' hyperthyroidism. Donor details come from another sample of the same person, matched by shared clones. Recombination linked TRBV6-4 to TRBJ2-7; TRBD2 is a weak D gene call, 5 bases matching. In nucleotide form, the sequence is TGTGCCAGCAGTGGGGAGTCAGTCGAGCAGTACTTC. This gives the protein CASSGESVEQYF.